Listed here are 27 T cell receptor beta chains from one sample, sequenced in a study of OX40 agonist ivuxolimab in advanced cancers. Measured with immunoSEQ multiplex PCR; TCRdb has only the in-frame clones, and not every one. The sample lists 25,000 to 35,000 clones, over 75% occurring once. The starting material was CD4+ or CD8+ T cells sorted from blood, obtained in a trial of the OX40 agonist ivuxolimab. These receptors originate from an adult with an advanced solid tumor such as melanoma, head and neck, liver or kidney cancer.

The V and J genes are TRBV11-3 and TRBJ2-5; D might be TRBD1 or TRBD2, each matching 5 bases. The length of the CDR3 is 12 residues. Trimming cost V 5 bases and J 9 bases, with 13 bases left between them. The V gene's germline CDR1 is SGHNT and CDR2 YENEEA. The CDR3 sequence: CASSRDVVSQYF. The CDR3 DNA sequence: TGTGCCAGCAGCCGGGACGTAGTGTCCCAGTACTTC.

The CDR3 nucleotides read TGCGCCAGCAGGACAGGGGCCCAGGAAGAAAAACTGTTTTTT. Protein: CASRTGAQEEKLFF. The chain uses TRBV4-1 and TRBJ1-4, with TRBD1 matching over 8 bases. In germline, CDR1 is MGHRA, CDR2 YSYEKL. CDR3 length equals 14 residues. Trimming at V came to 6 bases and at J to 8 bases, leaving 8 bases not matched to a gene.

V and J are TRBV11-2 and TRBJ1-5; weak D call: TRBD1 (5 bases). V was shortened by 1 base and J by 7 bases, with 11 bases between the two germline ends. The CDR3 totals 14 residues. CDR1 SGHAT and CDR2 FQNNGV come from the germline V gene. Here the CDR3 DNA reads TGTGCCAGCAGCTTAGGGCAGGGTGACCAGCCCCAGCATTTT. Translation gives CASSLGQGDQPQHF.

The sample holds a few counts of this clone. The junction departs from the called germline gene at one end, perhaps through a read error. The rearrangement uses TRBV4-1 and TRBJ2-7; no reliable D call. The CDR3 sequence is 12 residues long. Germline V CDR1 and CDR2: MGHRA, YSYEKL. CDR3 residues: CASSKDEYEQYF. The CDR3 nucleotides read TGCGCCAGCAGCAAAGATGAGTACGAGCAGTACTTC.

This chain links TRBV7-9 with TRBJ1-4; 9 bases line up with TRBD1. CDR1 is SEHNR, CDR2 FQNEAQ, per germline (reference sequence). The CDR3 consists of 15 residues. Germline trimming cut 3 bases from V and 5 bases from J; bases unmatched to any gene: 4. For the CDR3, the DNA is TGTGCCAGCAGCTTGGGGACAGGGACGAATGAAAAACTGTTTTTT. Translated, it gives CASSLGTGTNEKLFF.

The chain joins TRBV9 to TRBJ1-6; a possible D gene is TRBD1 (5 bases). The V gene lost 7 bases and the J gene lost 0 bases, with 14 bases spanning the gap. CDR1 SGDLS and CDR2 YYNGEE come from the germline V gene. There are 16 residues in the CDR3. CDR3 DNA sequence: TGTGCCAGCGGGGCGTATCGAAGCTCCTATAATTCACCCCTCCACTTT. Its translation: CASGAYRSSYNSPLHF.

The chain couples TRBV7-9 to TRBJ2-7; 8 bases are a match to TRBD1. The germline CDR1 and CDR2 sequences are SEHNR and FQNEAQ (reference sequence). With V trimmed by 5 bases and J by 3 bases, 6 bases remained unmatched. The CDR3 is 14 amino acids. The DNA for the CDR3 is TGTGCCAGCAGCGACCGGACAGGGTTCTACGAGCAGTACTTC. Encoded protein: CASSDRTGFYEQYF.

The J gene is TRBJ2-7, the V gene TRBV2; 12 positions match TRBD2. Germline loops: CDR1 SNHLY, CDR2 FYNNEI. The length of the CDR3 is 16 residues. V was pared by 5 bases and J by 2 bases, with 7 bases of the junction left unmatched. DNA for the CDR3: TGTGCCAGCAGTCCTACTAGCGGGGGGATCACCTACGAGCAGTACTTC. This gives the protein CASSPTSGGITYEQYF.

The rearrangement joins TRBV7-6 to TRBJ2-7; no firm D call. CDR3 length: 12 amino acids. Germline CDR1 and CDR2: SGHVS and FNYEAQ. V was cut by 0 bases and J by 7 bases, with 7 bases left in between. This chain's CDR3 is CASSLAGGEQYF. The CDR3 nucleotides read TGTGCCAGCAGCTTAGCCGGCGGAGAGCAGTACTTC. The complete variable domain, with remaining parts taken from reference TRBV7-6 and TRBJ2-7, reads GAGVSQSPRYKVTKRGQDVALRCDPISGHVSLYWYRQALGQGPEFLTYFNYEAQQDKSGLPNDRFSAERPEGSISTLTIQRTEQRDSAMYRCASSLAGGEQYFGPGTRLTVT.

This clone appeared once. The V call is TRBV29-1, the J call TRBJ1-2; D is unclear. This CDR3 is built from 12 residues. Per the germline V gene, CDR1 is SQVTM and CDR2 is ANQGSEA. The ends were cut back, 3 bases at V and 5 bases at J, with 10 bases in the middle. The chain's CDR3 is CSVDSLGYGYTF. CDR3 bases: TGCAGCGTTGACTCCCTGGGGTATGGCTACACCTTC. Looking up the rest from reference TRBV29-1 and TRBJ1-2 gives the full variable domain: SAVISQKPSRDICQRGTSLTIQCQVDSQVTMMFWYRQQPGQSLTLIATANQGSEATYESGFVIDKFPISRPNLTFSTLTVSNMSPEDSSIYLCSVDSLGYGYTFGSGTRLTVV.

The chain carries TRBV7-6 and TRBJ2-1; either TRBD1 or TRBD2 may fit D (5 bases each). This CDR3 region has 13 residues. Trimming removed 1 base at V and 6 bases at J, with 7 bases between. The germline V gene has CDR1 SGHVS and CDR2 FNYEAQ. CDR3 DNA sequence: TGTGCCAGCAGCTTAGGAGGGGTCAATGAGCAGTTCTTC. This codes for CASSLGGVNEQFF.

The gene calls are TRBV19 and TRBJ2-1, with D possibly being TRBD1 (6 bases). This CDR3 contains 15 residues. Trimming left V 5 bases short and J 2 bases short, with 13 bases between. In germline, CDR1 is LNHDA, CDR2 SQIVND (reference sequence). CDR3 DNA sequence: TGTGCCAGTAGTCCCGGGACAAATCCCTACAATGAGCAGTTCTTC. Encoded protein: CASSPGTNPYNEQFF.

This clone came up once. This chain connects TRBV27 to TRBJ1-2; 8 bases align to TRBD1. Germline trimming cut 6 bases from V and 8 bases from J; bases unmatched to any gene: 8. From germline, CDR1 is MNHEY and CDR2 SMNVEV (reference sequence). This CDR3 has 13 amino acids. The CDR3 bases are TGTGCCAGCAGGGCGGACAGGGTTGTGGGCTACACCTTC. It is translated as CASRADRVVGYTF.

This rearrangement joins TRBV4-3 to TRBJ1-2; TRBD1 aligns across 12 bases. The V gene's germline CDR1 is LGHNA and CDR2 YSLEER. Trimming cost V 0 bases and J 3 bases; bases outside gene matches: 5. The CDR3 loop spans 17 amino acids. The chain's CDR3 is CASSQDLGQGAHYGYTF. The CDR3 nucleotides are TGCGCCAGCAGCCAAGATCTGGGACAGGGGGCTCACTATGGCTACACCTTC.

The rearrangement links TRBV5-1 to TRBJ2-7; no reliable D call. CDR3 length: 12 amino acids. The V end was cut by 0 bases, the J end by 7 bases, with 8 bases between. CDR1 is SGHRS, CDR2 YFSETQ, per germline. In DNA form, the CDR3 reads TGCGCCAGCAGCTTGGGGCAAGGGGAGCAGTACTTC. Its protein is CASSLGQGEQYF.

CDR3 protein: CASSAMESNYGYTF. In DNA, the CDR3 is TGTGCCAGCAGCGCCATGGAGTCTAACTATGGCTACACCTTC. The V and J genes are TRBV5-4 and TRBJ1-2; D call uncertain. Per the germline V gene, CDR1 is SGHNT and CDR2 is YYREEE (reference sequence). The CDR3 has 14 residues. V dropped 4 bases and J dropped 0 bases, with 10 bases sitting between them. Full variable domain (rest looked up from reference TRBV5-4 and TRBJ1-2): ETGVTQSPTHLIKTRGQQVTLRCSSQSGHNTVSWYQQALGQGPQFIFQYYREEENGRGNFPPRFSGLQFPNYSSELNVNALELDDSALYLCASSAMESNYGYTFGSGTRLTVV.

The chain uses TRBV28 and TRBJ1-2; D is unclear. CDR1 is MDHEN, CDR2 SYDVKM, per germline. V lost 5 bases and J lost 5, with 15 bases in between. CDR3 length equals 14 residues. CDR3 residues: CASSPWVGRYGYTF. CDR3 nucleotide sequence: TGTGCCAGCAGTCCCTGGGTCGGGAGATATGGCTACACCTTC.

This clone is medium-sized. CDR3 bases: TGTGCCAGCAGTGAATTTATAGGACTAGCGAATGAGCAGTTCTTC. Its translation: CASSEFIGLANEQFF. The V call is TRBV6-1, the J call TRBJ2-1, with 9 positions matching TRBD2. Germline values: CDR1 MNHNS, CDR2 SASEGT. Trimming at V came to 2 bases and at J to 7 bases, leaving 6 bases not matched to a gene. The CDR3 runs 15 residues.

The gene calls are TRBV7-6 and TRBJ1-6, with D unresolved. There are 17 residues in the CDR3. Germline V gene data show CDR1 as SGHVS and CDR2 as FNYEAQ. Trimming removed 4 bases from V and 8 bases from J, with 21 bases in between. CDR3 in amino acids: CASSSALELGPYSPLHF. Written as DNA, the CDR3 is TGTGCCAGCAGCTCCGCCCTCGAACTAGGGCCATATTCACCCCTCCACTTT.

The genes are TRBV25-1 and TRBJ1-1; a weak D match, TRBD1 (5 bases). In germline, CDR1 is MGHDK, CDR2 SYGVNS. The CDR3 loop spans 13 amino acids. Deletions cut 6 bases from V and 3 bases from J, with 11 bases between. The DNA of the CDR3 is TGTGCCAGCAGGCCCCCACAGGACACTGAAGCTTTCTTT. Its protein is CASRPPQDTEAFF.

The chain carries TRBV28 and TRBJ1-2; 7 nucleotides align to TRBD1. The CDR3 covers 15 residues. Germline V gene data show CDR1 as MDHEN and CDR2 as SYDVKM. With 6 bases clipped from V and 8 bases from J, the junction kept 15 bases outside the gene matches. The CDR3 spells CASSREGGGFVGYTF. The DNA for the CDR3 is TGTGCCAGCAGCCGAGAAGGGGGCGGTTTTGTCGGCTACACCTTC.

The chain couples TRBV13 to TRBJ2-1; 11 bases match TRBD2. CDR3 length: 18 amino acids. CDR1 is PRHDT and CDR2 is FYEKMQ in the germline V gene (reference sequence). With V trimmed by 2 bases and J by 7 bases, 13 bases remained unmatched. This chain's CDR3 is CASSLTGIIAGGLNEQFF. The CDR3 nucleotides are TGTGCCAGCAGCTTAACTGGGATAATAGCGGGGGGGCTTAATGAGCAGTTCTTC. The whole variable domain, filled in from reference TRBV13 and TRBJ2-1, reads AAGVIQSPRHLIKEKRETATLKCYPIPRHDTVYWYQQGPGQDPQFLISFYEKMQSDKGSIPDRFSAQQFSDYHSELNMSSLELGDSALYFCASSLTGIIAGGLNEQFFGPGTRLTVL.

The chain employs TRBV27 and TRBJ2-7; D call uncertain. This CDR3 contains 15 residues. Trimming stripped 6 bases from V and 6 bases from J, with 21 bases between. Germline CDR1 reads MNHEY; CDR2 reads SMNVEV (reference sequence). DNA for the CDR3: TGTGCCAGCAGCGAACACGACGGCCCCCCGCGCGAGCAGTACTTC. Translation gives CASSEHDGPPREQYF.

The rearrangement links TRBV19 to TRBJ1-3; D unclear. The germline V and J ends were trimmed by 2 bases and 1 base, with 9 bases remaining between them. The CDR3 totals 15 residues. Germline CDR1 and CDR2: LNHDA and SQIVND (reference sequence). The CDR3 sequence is CASSISAGSGNTIYF. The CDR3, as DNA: TGTGCCAGTAGTATATCGGCGGGATCTGGAAACACCATATATTTT.

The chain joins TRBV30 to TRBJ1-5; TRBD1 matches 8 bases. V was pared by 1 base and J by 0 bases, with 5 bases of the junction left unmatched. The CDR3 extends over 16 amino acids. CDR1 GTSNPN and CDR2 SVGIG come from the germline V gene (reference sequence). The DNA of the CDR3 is TGTGCCTGGAGTGCCGGGGACAGGTATAGCAATCAGCCCCAGCATTTT. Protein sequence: CAWSAGDRYSNQPQHF.

The CDR3 sequence is CASSLPGGDYEQYF. The CDR3 DNA sequence: TGTGCCAGCAGCCTCCCGGGGGGAGACTACGAGCAGTACTTC. The J gene is TRBJ2-7, the V gene TRBV7-2; 7 bases match TRBD2. Germline trimming cut 5 bases from V and 3 bases from J; bases unmatched to any gene: 7. Germline V gene sequence: CDR1 SGHTA, CDR2 FQGNSA. The CDR3 runs to 14 residues. Supplemented by reference TRBV7-2 and TRBJ2-7, the full variable domain reads GAGVSQSPSNKVTEKGKDVELRCDPISGHTALYWYRQSLGQGLEFLIYFQGNSAPDKSGLPSDRFSAERTGGSVSTLTIQRTQQEDSAVYLCASSLPGGDYEQYFGPGTRLTVT.

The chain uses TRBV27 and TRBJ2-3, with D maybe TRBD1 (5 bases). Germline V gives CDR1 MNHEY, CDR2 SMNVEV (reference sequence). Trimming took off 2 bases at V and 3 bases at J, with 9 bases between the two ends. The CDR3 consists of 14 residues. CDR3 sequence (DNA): TGTGCCAGCAGTTTACAGGGAAGAACAGATACGCAGTATTTT. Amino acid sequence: CASSLQGRTDTQYF.